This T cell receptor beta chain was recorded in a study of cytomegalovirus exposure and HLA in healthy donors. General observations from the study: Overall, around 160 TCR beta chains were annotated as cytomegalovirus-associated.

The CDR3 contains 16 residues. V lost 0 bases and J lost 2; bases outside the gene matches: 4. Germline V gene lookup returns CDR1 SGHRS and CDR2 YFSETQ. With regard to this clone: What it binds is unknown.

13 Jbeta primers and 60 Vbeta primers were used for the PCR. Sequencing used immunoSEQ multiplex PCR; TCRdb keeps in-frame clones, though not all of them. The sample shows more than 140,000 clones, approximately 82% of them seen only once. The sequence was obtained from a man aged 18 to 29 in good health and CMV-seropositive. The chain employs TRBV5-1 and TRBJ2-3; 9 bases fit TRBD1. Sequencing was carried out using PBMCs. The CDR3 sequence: CASSLAGTGYTDTQYF. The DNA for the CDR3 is TGCGCCAGCAGCTTGGCAGGGACAGGGTACACAGATACGCAGTATTTT.